This T cell receptor beta chain was identified in a study of follicular helper T cells after annual influenza vaccination. The CDR3 is 15 amino acids. From germline, CDR1 is SGDLS and CDR2 YYNGEE. V dropped 4 bases and J dropped 4; count of bases not matched to a gene: 10. Produced via immunoSEQ multiplex PCR; TCRdb's table is partial and in-frame only. In the table there are more than 8,000 clones, about 82% of which are singletons. Documented time point: 2015-2016 season, pre-vaccination. The V gene is TRBV9, the J gene TRBJ2-7; 8 bases agree with TRBD2. The source material was CXCR5+ CD38- circulating T follicular helper cells from blood, sampled on the day of influenza vaccination. Subset in this sample: circulating Tfh, non-naive CD4+CXCR5+PD-1+ (ICOS+CD38+ or ICOS-CD38-). This TCR was recovered from an adult who received the influenza vaccine. As DNA, the CDR3 is TGTGCCAGCAGCCCCAGAGCGGGAGCCGGTTACGAGCAGTACTTC. Translating gives CASSPRAGAGYEQYF.